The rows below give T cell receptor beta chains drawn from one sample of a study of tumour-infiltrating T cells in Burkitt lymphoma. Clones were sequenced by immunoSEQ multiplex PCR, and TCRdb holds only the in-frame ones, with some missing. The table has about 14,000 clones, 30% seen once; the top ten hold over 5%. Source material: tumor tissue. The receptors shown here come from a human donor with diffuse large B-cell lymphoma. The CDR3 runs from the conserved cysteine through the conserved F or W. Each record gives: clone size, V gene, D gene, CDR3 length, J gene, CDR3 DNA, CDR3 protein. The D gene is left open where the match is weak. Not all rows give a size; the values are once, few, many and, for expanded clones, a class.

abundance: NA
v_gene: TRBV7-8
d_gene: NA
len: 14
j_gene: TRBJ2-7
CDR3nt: TGTGCCAGCAGCTTATCTCGTGCTACCTACGAGCAGTACTTC
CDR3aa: CASSLSRATYEQYF

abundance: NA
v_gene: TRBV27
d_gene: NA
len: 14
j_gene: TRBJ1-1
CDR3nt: TGTGCCAACCCACACCGAGGCGGAGAGAACGAAGCTTTCTTT
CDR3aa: CANPHRGGENEAFF

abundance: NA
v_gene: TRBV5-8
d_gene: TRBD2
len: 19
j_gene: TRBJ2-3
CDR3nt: TGTGCCAGCAGCTTGGCCCTCGCCATGAGAGCGGGAGGGTTGGATACGCAGTATTTT
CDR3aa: CASSLALAMRAGGLDTQYF

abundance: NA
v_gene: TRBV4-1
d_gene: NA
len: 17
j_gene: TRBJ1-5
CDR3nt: TGCGCCAGCAGCAAAGGGGAAAATACCCAGGGTAGTCAGCCCCAGCATTTT
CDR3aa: CASSKGENTQGSQPQHF

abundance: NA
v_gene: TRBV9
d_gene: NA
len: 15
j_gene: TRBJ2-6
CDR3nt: TGTGCCAGCAGCGTACAGGGAAGTGGGGCCAACGTCCTGACTTTC
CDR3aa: CASSVQGSGANVLTF

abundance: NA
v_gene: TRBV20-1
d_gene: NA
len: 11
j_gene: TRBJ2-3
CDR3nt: TGCAGTGCTAGGGTGGGGCTCACGCAGTATTTT
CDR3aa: CSARVGLTQYF

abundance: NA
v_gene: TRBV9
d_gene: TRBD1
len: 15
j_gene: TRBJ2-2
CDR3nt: TGTGCCAGCAGCGTGACAGGGAAGAACACCGGGGAGCTGTTTTTT
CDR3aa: CASSVTGKNTGELFF

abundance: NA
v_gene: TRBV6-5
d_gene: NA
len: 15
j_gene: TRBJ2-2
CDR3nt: TGTGCCAGCAGTTACTTCAACGGAGGGGCCGGGGAGCTGTTTTTT
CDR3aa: CASSYFNGGAGELFF

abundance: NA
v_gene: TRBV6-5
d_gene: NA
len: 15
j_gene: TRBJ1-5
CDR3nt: TGTGCCAGCAGACACAGGGAAGGGAGAAATCAGCCCCAGCATTTT
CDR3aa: CASRHREGRNQPQHF

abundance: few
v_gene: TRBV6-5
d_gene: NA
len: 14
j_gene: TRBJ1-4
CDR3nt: TGTGCCAGCAGTTTCCGGGCAACTAATGAAAAACTGTTTTTT
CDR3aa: CASSFRATNEKLFF

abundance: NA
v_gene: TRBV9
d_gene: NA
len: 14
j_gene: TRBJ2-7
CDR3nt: TGTGCCAGCAGCGGACGACAGGACTCCTACGAGCAGTACTTC
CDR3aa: CASSGRQDSYEQYF

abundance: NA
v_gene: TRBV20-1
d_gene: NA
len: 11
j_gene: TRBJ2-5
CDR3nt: TGCAGTGCTACAAAACAAGAGACCCAGTACTTC
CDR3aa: CSATKQETQYF

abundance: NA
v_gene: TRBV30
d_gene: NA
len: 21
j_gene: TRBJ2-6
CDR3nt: TGTGCCTGGAGTGTACGTAGCCTAACACAGGGAGGGCTCTCTGGGGCCAACGTCCTGACTTTC
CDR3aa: CAWSVRSLTQGGLSGANVLTF

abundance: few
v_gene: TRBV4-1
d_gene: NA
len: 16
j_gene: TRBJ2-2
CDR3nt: TGCGCCAGCAGCCAAGATCTGTTAGCGCCGACCGGGGAGCTGTTTTTT
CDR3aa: CASSQDLLAPTGELFF

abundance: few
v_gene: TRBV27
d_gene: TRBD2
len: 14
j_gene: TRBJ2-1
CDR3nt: TGTGCCAGCAGTTCCGGTCTAGCGGTCAATGAGCAGTTCTTC
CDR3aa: CASSSGLAVNEQFF

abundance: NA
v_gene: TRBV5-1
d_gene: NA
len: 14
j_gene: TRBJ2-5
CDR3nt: TGCGCCAGCAGCTTAGGGGGAGAAAAAGAGACCCAGTACTTC
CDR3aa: CASSLGGEKETQYF

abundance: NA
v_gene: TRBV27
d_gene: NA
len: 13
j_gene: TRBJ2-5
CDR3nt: TGTGCCAGCAGTTTATCACGCCAAGAGACCCAGTACTTC
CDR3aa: CASSLSRQETQYF

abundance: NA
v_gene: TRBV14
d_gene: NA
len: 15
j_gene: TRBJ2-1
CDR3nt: TGTGCCAGCAGCCAAGTCTCGGCTATAGACAATGAGCAGTTCTTC
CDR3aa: CASSQVSAIDNEQFF

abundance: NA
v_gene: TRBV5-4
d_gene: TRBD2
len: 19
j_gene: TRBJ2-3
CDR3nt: TGTGCCAGCACCGTAGGACTAGCGGGAGGGGGGACCCTCGCGAATACGCAGTATTTT
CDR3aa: CASTVGLAGGGTLANTQYF

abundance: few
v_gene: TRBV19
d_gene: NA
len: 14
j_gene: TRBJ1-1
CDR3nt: TGTGCCAGTAGTCCAAGCACCGGACAGACTGAAGCTTTCTTT
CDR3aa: CASSPSTGQTEAFF

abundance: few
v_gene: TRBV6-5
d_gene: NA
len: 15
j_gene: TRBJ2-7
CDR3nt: TGTGCCAGCAACCGTTTGGCAGGACGATTCTACGAGCAGTACTTC
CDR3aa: CASNRLAGRFYEQYF

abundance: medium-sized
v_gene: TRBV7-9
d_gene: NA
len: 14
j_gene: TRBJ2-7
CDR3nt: TGTGCCAGCAGCTATAGCGAGAGCTCCTACGAGCAGTACTTC
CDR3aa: CASSYSESSYEQYF

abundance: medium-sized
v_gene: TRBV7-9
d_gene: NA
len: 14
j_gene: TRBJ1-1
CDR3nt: TGTGCCAGCAGACCGGGACGGGAGAACACTGAAGCTTTCTTT
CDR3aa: CASRPGRENTEAFF

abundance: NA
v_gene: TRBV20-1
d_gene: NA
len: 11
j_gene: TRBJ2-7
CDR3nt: TGCAGTGCTAGTCCCACTCCGCAGCAGTACTTC
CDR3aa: CSASPTPQQYF

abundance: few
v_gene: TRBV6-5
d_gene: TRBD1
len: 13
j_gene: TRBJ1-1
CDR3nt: TGTGCCAGCAGAGGACAGGGTATCACTGAAGCTTTCTTT
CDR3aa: CASRGQGITEAFF

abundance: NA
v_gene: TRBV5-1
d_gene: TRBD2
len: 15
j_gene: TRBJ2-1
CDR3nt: TGCGCCAGCAGCGCTACTAGCGGCTCCTACAATGAGCAGTTCTTC
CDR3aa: CASSATSGSYNEQFF

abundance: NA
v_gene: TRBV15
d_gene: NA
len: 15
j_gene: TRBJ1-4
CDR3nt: TGTGCCACCAGCAGAGATGGCAGAACTAATGAAAAACTGTTTTTT
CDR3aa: CATSRDGRTNEKLFF

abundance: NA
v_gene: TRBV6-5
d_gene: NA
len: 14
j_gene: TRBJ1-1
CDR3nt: TGTGCCAGCAGTTACTCGGACGGGGTCACTGAAGCTTTCTTT
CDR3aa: CASSYSDGVTEAFF

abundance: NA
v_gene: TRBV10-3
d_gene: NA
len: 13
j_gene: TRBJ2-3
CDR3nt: TGTGCCATCCTGAGGGACCTCACAGATACGCAGTATTTT
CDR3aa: CAILRDLTDTQYF

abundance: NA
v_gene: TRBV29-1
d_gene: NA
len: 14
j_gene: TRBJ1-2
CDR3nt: TGCAGCGTCATGACAGAGACATCTAACTATGGCTACACCTTC
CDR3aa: CSVMTETSNYGYTF

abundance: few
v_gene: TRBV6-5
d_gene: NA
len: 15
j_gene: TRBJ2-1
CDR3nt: TGTGCCAGCAGTTACGAGCGGAGCCCCTACAATGAGCAGTTCTTC
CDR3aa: CASSYERSPYNEQFF

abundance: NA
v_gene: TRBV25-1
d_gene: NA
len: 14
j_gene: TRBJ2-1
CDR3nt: TGTGCCAGCACCTCGTCAGGGTCCTACAATGAGCAGTTCTTC
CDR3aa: CASTSSGSYNEQFF

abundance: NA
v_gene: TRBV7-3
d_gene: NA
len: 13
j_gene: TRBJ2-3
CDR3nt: TGTGCCAGCAGCTCCTTAGCGCGAGATACGCAGTATTTT
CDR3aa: CASSSLARDTQYF

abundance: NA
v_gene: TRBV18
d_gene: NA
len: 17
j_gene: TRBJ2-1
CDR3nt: TGTGCCAGCTCACCGACCACCCGGACTCAGCCCTACAATGAGCAGTTCTTC
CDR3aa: CASSPTTRTQPYNEQFF

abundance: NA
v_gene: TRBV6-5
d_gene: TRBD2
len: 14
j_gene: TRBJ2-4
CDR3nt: TGTGCCAGCACCCCCGGGCGGGGGGCCAGGGTTCAGTACTTC
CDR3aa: CASTPGRGARVQYF

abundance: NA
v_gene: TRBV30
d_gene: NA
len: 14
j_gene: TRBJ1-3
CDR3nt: TGTGCCTGGAGTGTAAAACCATCTGGAAACACCATATATTTT
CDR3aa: CAWSVKPSGNTIYF

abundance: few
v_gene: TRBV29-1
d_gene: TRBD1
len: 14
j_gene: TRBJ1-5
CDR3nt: TGCAGCGTCCTCACAGGGGTAACAAGCCAGCCCCAGCATTTT
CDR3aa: CSVLTGVTSQPQHF

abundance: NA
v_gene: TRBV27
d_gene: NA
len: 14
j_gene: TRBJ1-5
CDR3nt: TGTGCCAGCAGTTCAGGAGATAGCAATCAGCCCCAGCATTTT
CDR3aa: CASSSGDSNQPQHF

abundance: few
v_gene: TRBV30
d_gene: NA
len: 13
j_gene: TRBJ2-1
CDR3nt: TGTGCCTGGAGGGGCGGGTCGTATAATGAGCAGTTCTTC
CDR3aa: CAWRGGSYNEQFF

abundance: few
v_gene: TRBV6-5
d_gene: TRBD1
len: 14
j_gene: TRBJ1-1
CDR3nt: TGTGCCAGCAGCTCACAGGGGGCGCACACTGAAGCTTTCTTT
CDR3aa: CASSSQGAHTEAFF

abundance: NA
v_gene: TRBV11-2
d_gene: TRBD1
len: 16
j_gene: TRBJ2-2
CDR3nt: TGTGCCAGCAGCTTAGGACCGGGACAGGGCTCCGGGGAGCTGTTTTTT
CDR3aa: CASSLGPGQGSGELFF

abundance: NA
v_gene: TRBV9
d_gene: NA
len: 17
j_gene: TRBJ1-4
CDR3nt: TGTGCCAGCAGCGTAGGGGCGGGGGCCCTAACTAATGAAAAACTGTTTTTT
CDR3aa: CASSVGAGALTNEKLFF

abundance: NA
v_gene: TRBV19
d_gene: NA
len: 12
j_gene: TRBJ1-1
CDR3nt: TGTGCCAGTAGTATATGGGACACTGAAGCTTTCTTT
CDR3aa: CASSIWDTEAFF

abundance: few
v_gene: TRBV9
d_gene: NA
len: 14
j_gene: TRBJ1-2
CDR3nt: TGTGCCAGCAGCGTAGGGACCTCTAACTATGGCTACACCTTC
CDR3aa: CASSVGTSNYGYTF

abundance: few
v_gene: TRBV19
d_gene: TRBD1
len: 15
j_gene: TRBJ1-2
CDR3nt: TGTGCCAGTAGTACCGGGACAGGGCAGATCTATGGCTACACCTTC
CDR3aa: CASSTGTGQIYGYTF

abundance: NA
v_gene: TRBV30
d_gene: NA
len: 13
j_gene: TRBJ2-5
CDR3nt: TGTGCCTGGAGTGTAGGGGGCCAAGAGACCCAGTACTTC
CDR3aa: CAWSVGGQETQYF

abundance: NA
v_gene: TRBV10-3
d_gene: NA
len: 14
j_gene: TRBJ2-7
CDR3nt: TGTGCCATAAACAGGGATAACACCTCCTACGAGCAGTACTTC
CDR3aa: CAINRDNTSYEQYF

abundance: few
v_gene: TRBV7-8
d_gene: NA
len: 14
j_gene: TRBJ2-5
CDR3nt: TGTGCCAGCAGCCCCGGTGGAAGGGGGGAGACCCAGTACTTC
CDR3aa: CASSPGGRGETQYF

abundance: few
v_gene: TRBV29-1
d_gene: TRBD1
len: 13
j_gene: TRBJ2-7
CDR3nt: TGCAGCGCTGCCGGGGCAGGGGGCCACGAGCAGTACTTC
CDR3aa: CSAAGAGGHEQYF

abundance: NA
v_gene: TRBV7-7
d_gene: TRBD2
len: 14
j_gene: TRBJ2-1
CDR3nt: TGTGCCAGCAGACCTGCTAGCGGGAGGGGTGAGCAGTTCTTC
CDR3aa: CASRPASGRGEQFF

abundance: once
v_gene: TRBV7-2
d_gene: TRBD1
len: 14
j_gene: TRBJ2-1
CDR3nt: TGTGCCAGCAGCTCCTGGGACAGGGCGAGTGAGCAGTTCTTC
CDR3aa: CASSSWDRASEQFF

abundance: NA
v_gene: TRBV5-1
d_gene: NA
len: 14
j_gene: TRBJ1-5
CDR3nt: TGCGCCAGCAGCTTGGCAGGGTTAAGCCAGCCCCAGCATTTT
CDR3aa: CASSLAGLSQPQHF

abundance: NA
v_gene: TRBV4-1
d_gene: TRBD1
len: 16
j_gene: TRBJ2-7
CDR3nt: TGCGCCAGCAGCCAAGACTCCCGGGACAGGGGCCTGGGGCAGTACTTC
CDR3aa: CASSQDSRDRGLGQYF

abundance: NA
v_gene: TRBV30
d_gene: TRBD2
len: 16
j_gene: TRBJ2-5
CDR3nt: TGTGCCTGGAGTACCGGGACTAGCGGGAGAAGGGTGACCCAGTACTTC
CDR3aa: CAWSTGTSGRRVTQYF